These T cell receptor beta chains were read from a single sample in a study of cytomegalovirus exposure and HLA in healthy donors. Profiling relied on immunoSEQ multiplex PCR, and the TCRdb table lists in-frame clones only, not all of them. The sample lists 250,000 to 400,000 clones; roughly 88% were seen once. The material sequenced was PBMCs. The origin of the receptors is a man under 40 in good health and CMV-seronegative. Both conserved end residues are part of each CDR3. D genes are given only for firm matches. The listing skips clone size in some rows; elsewhere it reads once, few, many or a size class.

TRBJ2-1 . TRBV7-7 . TGTGCCAGCAGCGAGGAGCTAACCATTATAAATGAGCAGTTCTTC CASSEELTIINEQFF
TRBJ1-4 . TRBV21-1 . TGTGCCAGCAGCGCCGGACAGGGGGCGGGAAAGGGGGATGAAAAACTGTTTTTT CASSAGQGAGKGDEKLFF
TRBJ2-6 . TRBV7-2 . TGTGCCAGCAGCTTAGTGACATCTGGGGCCAACGTCCTGACTTTC CASSLVTSGANVLTF
TRBJ1-1 . TRBV4-2 . TGTGCCAGCAGCCAGCTAGGGGGTAGGACTGAAGCTTTCTTT CASSQLGGRTEAFF
TRBJ1-1 . TRBV18 TRBD1 TGTGCCAGCTCACCACCACTCGGACAGGCACTCTCGCCTTTCTTT CASSPPLGQALSPFF
TRBJ2-3 . TRBV2 . TGTGCCAGCAGTGGGACTCGCGTAGATACGCAGTATTTT CASSGTRVDTQYF
TRBJ2-4 . TRBV7-2 TRBD1 TGTGCCAGCAGCTTAGCCCGACAGGGGGCGTCAGACATTCAGTACTTC CASSLARQGASDIQYF
TRBJ2-1 . TRBV18 TRBD1 TGTGCCAGCTCACCGGAGACAGGGTCGATCTTCAATGAGCAGTTCTTC CASSPETGSIFNEQFF
TRBJ2-7 . TRBV5-5 . TGTGCCAGCAGCACCACTTCCGGGGAGTCCTACGAGCAGTACTTC CASSTTSGESYEQYF
TRBJ1-2 . TRBV7-9 TRBD1 TGTGCCAGCAGCCTACCTCGGACAGGGTCTTTTGGCTACACCTTC CASSLPRTGSFGYTF
TRBJ2-5 . TRBV12-5 . TGTGCTAGTGGTCCTGGCGGGGGCAGAGAGACCCAGTACTTC CASGPGGGRETQYF
TRBJ2-7 . TRBV5-1 TRBD1 TGCGCCAGCAGCTTGGCTTGGACAGGGAGTGAACTGAACGAGCAGTACTTC CASSLAWTGSELNEQYF
TRBJ2-1 . TRBV4-1 . TGCGCCAGCAGCCAAGGGGTAGCAGGGGCGGATGAGCAGTTCTTC CASSQGVAGADEQFF
TRBJ2-5 . TRBV19 TRBD1 TGTGCCAGTAGTATCCGGTCAGGGGGGACCCAGTACTTC CASSIRSGGTQYF
TRBJ1-2 few TRBV6-1 TRBD1 TGTGCCAGCAGTGAAACAGGGGCCTATGGCTACACCTTC CASSETGAYGYTF
TRBJ2-5 few TRBV18 . TGTGCCAGCTTGCCAGGGTTTGACGAGACCCAGTACTTC CASLPGFDETQYF
TRBJ2-7 . TRBV13 . TGTGCCAGCAGCACATCGCGACCGGGGGAGCAGTACTTC CASSTSRPGEQYF
TRBJ2-6 . TRBV11-2 TRBD1 TGTGCCAGCAGAAGGACAGGGGGCGCAGATGGGGCCAACGTCCTGACTTTC CASRRTGGADGANVLTF
TRBJ2-2 . TRBV6-5 . TGTGCCAGCAGTCCCCCGACAGGGAGGACCGGGGAGCTGTTTTTT CASSPPTGRTGELFF
TRBJ2-1 . TRBV9 TRBD2 TGTGCCAGCAGCGTTGGGACTAATAGACCGTTCGGACAGTTCTTC CASSVGTNRPFGQFF
TRBJ1-1 . TRBV4-3 . TGCGCCAGCAGCGAATCAACAGGGAACACTGAAGCTTTCTTT CASSESTGNTEAFF
TRBJ1-6 . TRBV4-3 . TGCGCCAGCAGCCACCAGGTGTGGGGCAATAATTCACCCCTCCACTTT CASSHQVWGNNSPLHF